The rows below give T cell receptor beta chains drawn from one sample of a study of blood T cell repertoires in COVID-19. Assay used: immunoSEQ multiplex PCR; TCRdb lists only in-frame clones, some missing. The table has 110,000 to 150,000 clones, approximately 80% seen once; the top ten hold roughly 2%. The sequenced sample consisted of peripheral blood. The source of these receptors is a woman aged 60 to 75 with acute or convalescent COVID-19. Both conserved end residues are part of each CDR3. Fields, in order: clone size, J gene, V gene, D gene, CDR3 protein, CDR3 DNA. The D gene is left open where the match is weak. The listing skips clone size in some rows; elsewhere it reads once, few, many or a size class.

>NA|TRBJ2-3|TRBV10-3|TRBD2
CAIGGLASTDTQYF
TGTGCCATCGGGGGACTAGCAAGCACAGATACGCAGTATTTT
>NA|TRBJ2-7|TRBV6-5|TRBD2
CASKVLAGGAYEQYF
TGTGCCAGCAAAGTACTAGCGGGAGGCGCCTACGAGCAGTACTTC
>NA|TRBJ1-2|TRBV30|TRBD1
CAWSVPGRGNYGYTF
TGTGCCTGGAGTGTACCCGGCAGGGGGAACTATGGCTACACCTTC
>NA|TRBJ1-3|TRBV6-5|TRBD1
CASSPGTDSGNTIYF
TGTGCCAGCAGTCCCGGGACAGACTCTGGAAACACCATATATTTT
>NA|TRBJ2-5|TRBV6-2/TRBV6-3|TRBD2
CASSYGSSGSWETQYF
TGTGCCAGCAGTTACGGCTCTAGCGGGAGTTGGGAGACCCAGTACTTC
>NA|TRBJ2-7|TRBV3-1/TRBV3-2|TRBD2
CASSQASSGSSSYEQYF
TGTGCCAGCAGCCAAGCGTCTAGCGGGAGTAGCTCCTACGAGCAGTACTTC
>NA|TRBJ2-1|TRBV5-1|NA
CASKPGPSSYNEQFF
TGCGCCAGCAAGCCAGGGCCGAGCTCCTACAATGAGCAGTTCTTC
>NA|TRBJ1-1|TRBV10-3|TRBD1
CAISQGAVSTEAFF
TGTGCCATCAGTCAGGGGGCGGTTTCCACTGAAGCTTTCTTT
>NA|TRBJ1-2|TRBV5-4|TRBD1
CASSLALTGVGYTF
TGTGCCAGCAGCTTGGCGCTCACAGGGGTGGGCTACACCTTC
>once|TRBJ2-2|TRBV5-1|TRBD2
CASSLIAGGPSGELFF
TGCGCCAGCAGCTTGATAGCGGGAGGGCCCTCCGGGGAGCTGTTTTTT
>once|TRBJ1-6|TRBV7-2|NA
CASSLQQRGFYNSPLHF
TGTGCCAGCAGCTTACAACAGAGGGGGTTCTATAATTCACCCCTCCACTTT
>NA|TRBJ2-4|TRBV5-1|NA
CASSLSSGTSAKNIQYF
TGCGCCAGCAGCTTGTCCTCGGGGACATCGGCCAAAAACATTCAGTACTTC
>NA|TRBJ1-1|TRBV5-1|NA
CVSSLSLNTEAFF
TGCGTCAGCAGCTTAAGCTTGAACACTGAAGCTTTCTTT
>many|TRBJ1-1|TRBV6-5|NA
CASSPRATEAFF
TGTGCCAGCAGCCCCAGGGCCACTGAAGCTTTCTTT
>NA|TRBJ2-7|TRBV19|TRBD2
CASSTFAGLEFYEQYF
TGTGCCAGTAGTACCTTCGCGGGACTAGAGTTTTACGAGCAGTACTTC
>NA|TRBJ1-1|TRBV18|TRBD1
CASSPWDSWKDEAFF
TGTGCCAGCTCACCATGGGACAGTTGGAAGGATGAAGCTTTCTTT
>NA|TRBJ2-1|TRBV19|TRBD2
CASRGLAGGYEQFF
TGTGCCAGTCGGGGACTAGCGGGAGGGTATGAGCAGTTCTTC
>NA|TRBJ1-2|TRBV21-1|NA
CASSKAWTGGNGYTF
TGTGCCAGCAGCAAAGCGTGGACAGGGGGCAATGGCTACACCTTC
>NA|TRBJ2-7|TRBV2|TRBD1
CASRPDRVGGYEQYF
TGTGCCAGCAGACCGGACAGGGTAGGGGGCTACGAGCAGTACTTC
>NA|TRBJ2-7|TRBV27|NA
CASSPTGMTAYEQYF
TGTGCCAGCAGTCCGACTGGGATGACAGCCTACGAGCAGTACTTC
>NA|TRBJ2-3|TRBV28|TRBD2
CASKRTSGIGFSDTQYF
TGTGCCAGCAAGCGGACTAGCGGGATCGGGTTTTCAGATACGCAGTATTTT
>NA|TRBJ2-1|TRBV3-1/TRBV3-2|NA
CASSQHSEQFF
TGTGCCAGCAGCCAACACAGTGAGCAGTTCTTC
>NA|TRBJ2-3|TRBV5-1|NA
CASSLARTDTQYF
TGCGCCAGCAGCTTGGCTAGAACAGATACGCAGTATTTT
>NA|TRBJ2-7|TRBV11-2|NA
CASSLVRRRTEFYEQYF
TGTGCCAGCAGCTTAGTAAGGAGGAGGACAGAGTTCTACGAGCAGTACTTC
>NA|TRBJ2-2|TRBV11-2|TRBD2
CASRTSGYSGELFF
TGTGCCAGCAGGACTAGCGGGTACTCCGGGGAGCTGTTTTTT
>many|TRBJ2-7|TRBV30|TRBD2
CASRSSGITYEQYF
TGTGCCTCACGATCTAGCGGAATTACCTACGAGCAGTACTTC
>few|TRBJ2-1|TRBV19|TRBD2
CASSERGLAGGPRDNEQFF
TGTGCCAGTAGCGAAAGGGGACTAGCGGGAGGGCCTCGAGACAATGAGCAGTTCTTC
>NA|TRBJ1-1|TRBV10-1|TRBD1
CASSGKTGGRSTEAFF
TGCGCCAGCAGTGGGAAAACAGGGGGACGGAGCACTGAAGCTTTCTTT
>NA|TRBJ1-1|TRBV19|NA
CASKSLTENTEAFF
TGTGCCAGCAAATCGCTGACAGAGAACACTGAAGCTTTCTTT
>once|TRBJ1-1|TRBV6-1|TRBD1
CASSDRQGIEAFF
TGTGCCAGCAGTGATCGACAGGGGATTGAAGCTTTCTTT
>NA|TRBJ2-1|TRBV20-1|NA
CSASRSDEQFF
TGCAGTGCTAGCCGCAGTGATGAGCAGTTCTTC
>NA|TRBJ2-5|TRBV5-1|TRBD1
CASTQNPGTARSETQYF
TGCGCCAGCACCCAGAACCCAGGGACAGCCCGATCTGAGACCCAGTACTTC
>NA|TRBJ2-1|TRBV5-1|TRBD2
CASSLAGTSGREQFF
TGCGCCAGCAGCTTGGCCGGGACTAGCGGGAGGGAACAGTTCTTC
>NA|TRBJ1-1|TRBV6-5|TRBD1
CASSPRQGMGTEAFF
TGTGCCAGCAGTCCAAGACAGGGAATGGGCACTGAAGCTTTCTTT
>NA|TRBJ1-5|TRBV6-5|TRBD1
CASSTRQGNQPQHF
TGTGCCAGCAGCACCCGACAGGGGAATCAGCCCCAGCATTTT
>few|TRBJ2-3|TRBV10-3|TRBD2
CAISEGLAGWEDTQYF
TGTGCCATCAGTGAGGGGCTAGCGGGATGGGAAGATACGCAGTATTTT